The rows below give T cell receptor beta chains drawn from one sample of a study of T cells in Graves' hyperthyroidism and ophthalmopathy. TCRdb itself ran the multiplex PCR reads through MiXCR, one entry per CDR3 protein. The table shows roughly 500,000 distinct CDR3 sequences, with around 42% occurring only once. Sequenced input: peripheral blood or thyroid tissue (not recorded which). All receptors derive from an adult woman with Graves' disease, either hyperthyroidism or ophthalmopathy (not recorded which). Each CDR3 is given with its conserved first and last residue. A D gene is named only where the DNA matches it firmly. Not all rows give a size; the values are once, few, many and, for expanded clones, a class.

v_gene	d_gene	abundance	j_gene	CDR3aa	CDR3nt
TRBV2	TRBD1	NA	TRBJ1-2	CASSLDRGLKANYGYTF	TGTGCCAGCAGTCTGGACAGGGGCCTCAAAGCTAACTATGGCTACACCTTC
TRBV2	NA	once	TRBJ1-1	CASSGGMQTEAFF	TGTGCCAGCAGTGGGGGCATGCAAACTGAAGCTTTCTTT
TRBV5-1	TRBD1	NA	TRBJ2-7	CASSLFGPNRGRTYEQYF	TGCGCCAGCAGCTTGTTCGGTCCCAACAGGGGTCGTACCTACGAGCAGTACTTC
TRBV13	TRBD1	many	TRBJ2-6	CASSLEGPGQVESSGANVLTF	TGTGCCAGCAGCTTAGAAGGTCCGGGACAGGTAGAAAGCTCTGGGGCCAACGTCCTGACTTTC
TRBV20-1	TRBD1	many	TRBJ2-7	CSAPTRDRGSYEQYF	TGCAGTGCCCCCACCAGGGACAGGGGATCCTACGAGCAGTACTTC
TRBV2	NA	NA	TRBJ2-5	CASTDTQETQYF	TGTGCCAGCACAGACACCCAAGAGACCCAGTACTTC
TRBV7-2	TRBD1	NA	TRBJ2-5	CASSLRRTGSGTQYF	TGTGCCAGCAGCCTCAGAAGGACAGGGTCAGGGACCCAGTACTTC
TRBV28	TRBD1	few	TRBJ1-6	CASRYLRSRGNNSPLHF	TGTGCCAGCAGGTACCTAAGAAGCAGGGGGAATAATTCACCCCTCCACTTT
TRBV29-1	NA	NA	TRBJ2-5	CSVEEGQETQYF	TGCAGCGTTGAAGAAGGGCAAGAGACCCAGTACTTC
TRBV4-1	TRBD2	few	TRBJ2-2	CASSQGTSGYTGELFF	TGCGCCAGCAGCCAAGGGACTAGCGGGTACACCGGGGAGCTGTTTTTT
TRBV10-3	NA	NA	TRBJ1-2	CAIREGNDYGYTF	TGTGCCATCAGGGAGGGGAACGACTATGGCTACACCTTC
TRBV7-9	TRBD1	NA	TRBJ1-4	CASSMNRGGRLFF	TGTGCCAGCAGCATGAACAGGGGGGGAAGGCTGTTTTTT
TRBV5-1	NA	NA	TRBJ1-2	CASSLASGADGYTF	TGCGCCAGCAGCTTGGCCTCGGGGGCGGACGGCTACACCTTC
TRBV28	NA	few	TRBJ1-3	CASRDGGNTIYF	TGTGCCAGCAGGGACGGGGGGAACACCATATATTTT
TRBV9	TRBD1	NA	TRBJ1-1	CASSFAGTGVGAFF	TGTGCCAGCAGCTTCGCCGGGACAGGGGTTGGTGCTTTCTTT
TRBV12-3/TRBV12-4	NA	many	TRBJ1-2	CASSSRRAYGYTF	TGTGCCAGCAGTTCCCGGCGGGCCTATGGCTACACCTTC
TRBV7-2	NA	NA	TRBJ2-7	CASSPRQAYEQYF	TGTGCCAGCAGCCCACGACAGGCCTACGAGCAGTACTTC
TRBV12-3/TRBV12-4	TRBD1	many	TRBJ2-7	CASRRGQGNGYEQYF	TGTGCCAGCAGACGGGGACAGGGGAACGGCTACGAGCAGTACTTC
TRBV5-6	NA	many	TRBJ2-5	CASSLVIPQETQYF	TGTGCCAGCAGCTTAGTAATACCCCAAGAGACCCAGTACTTC